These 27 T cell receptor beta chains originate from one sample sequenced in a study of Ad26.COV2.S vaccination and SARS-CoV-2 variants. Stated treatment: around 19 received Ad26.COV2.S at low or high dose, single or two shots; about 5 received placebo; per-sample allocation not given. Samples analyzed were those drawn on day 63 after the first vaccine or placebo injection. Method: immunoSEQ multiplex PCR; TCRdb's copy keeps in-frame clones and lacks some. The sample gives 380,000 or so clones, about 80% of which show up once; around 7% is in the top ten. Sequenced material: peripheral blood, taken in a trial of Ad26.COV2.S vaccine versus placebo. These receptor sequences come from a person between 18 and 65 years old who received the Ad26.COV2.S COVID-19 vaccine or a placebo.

The chain's CDR3 is CASSRFDTYGYTF. The CDR3 DNA sequence: TGCGCCAGCAGCCGATTCGACACCTATGGCTACACCTTC. This chain connects TRBV5-1 to TRBJ1-2; D uncertain. Trimming pared 4 bases from V and 4 bases from J, leaving 11 bases between. In germline, CDR1 is SGHRS, CDR2 YFSETQ. CDR3 length: 13 amino acids.

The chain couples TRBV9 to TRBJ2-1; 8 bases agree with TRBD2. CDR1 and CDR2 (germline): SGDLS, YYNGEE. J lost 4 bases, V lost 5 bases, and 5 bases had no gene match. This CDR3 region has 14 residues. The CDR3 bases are TGTGCCAGCAGTGCGGGGGGCGCTTACAATGAGCAGTTCTTC. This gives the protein CASSAGGAYNEQFF.

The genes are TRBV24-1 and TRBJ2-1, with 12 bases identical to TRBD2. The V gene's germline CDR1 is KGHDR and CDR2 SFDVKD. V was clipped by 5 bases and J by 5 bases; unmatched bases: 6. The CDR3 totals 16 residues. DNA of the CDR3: TGTGCCACCAGTGCGAGACTAGCGGGAGAACACAATGAGCAGTTCTTC. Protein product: CATSARLAGEHNEQFF.

The CDR3 region has the DNA TGTGCCAGCAGCCCGGGACAGCCAGACAATGAGCAGTTCTTC. Its translation is CASSPGQPDNEQFF. The J gene is TRBJ2-1, the V gene TRBV14; 7 bases match TRBD1. Germline CDR1 SGHDN, CDR2 FVKESK. After removal of 4 bases from V and 5 bases from J, the junction contained 5 bases not matched to a gene. The CDR3 consists of 14 residues.

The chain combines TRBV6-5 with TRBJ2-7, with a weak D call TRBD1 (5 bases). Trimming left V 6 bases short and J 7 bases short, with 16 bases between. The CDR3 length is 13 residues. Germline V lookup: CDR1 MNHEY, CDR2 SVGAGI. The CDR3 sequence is CASRYRLMGEQYF. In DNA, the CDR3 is TGTGCCAGCAGATACAGGTTAATGGGGGAGCAGTACTTC.

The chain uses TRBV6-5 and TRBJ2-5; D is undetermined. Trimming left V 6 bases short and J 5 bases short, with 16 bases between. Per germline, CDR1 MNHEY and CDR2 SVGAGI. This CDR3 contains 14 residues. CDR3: CASSRTRTTETQYF. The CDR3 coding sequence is TGTGCCAGCAGCCGAACCCGGACGACGGAGACCCAGTACTTC.

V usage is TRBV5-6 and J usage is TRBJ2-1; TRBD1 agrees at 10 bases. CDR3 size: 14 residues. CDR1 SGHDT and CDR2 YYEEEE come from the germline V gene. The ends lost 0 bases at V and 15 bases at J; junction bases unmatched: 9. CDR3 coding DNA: TGTGCCAGCAGCTTGGGACAGGGGGCTCCCACCCGGTTCTTC. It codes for CASSLGQGAPTRFF.

CDR3 residues: CASSYGRNEKLFF. Here the CDR3 DNA reads TGTGCCAGCAGTTACGGACGTAATGAAAAACTGTTTTTT. V and J are TRBV6-5 and TRBJ1-4; D gene unclear. V was trimmed by 2 bases and J by 4 bases, leaving 5 bases between them. The germline V gene encodes CDR1 MNHEY and CDR2 SVGAGI. The CDR3 consists of 13 residues.

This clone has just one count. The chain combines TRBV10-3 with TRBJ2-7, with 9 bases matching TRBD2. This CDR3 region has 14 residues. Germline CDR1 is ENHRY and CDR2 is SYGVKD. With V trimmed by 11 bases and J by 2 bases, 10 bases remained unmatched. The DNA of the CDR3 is TGTGCCCTCGGTGGCGGGAGGGGGACCTACGAGCAGTACTTC. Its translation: CALGGGRGTYEQYF.

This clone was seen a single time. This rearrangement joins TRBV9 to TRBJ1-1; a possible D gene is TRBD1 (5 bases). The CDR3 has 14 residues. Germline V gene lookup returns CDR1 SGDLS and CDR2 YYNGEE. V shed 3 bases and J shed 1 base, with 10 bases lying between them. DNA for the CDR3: TGTGCCAGCAGCGGCGGACAAAAGAACACTGAAGCTTTCTTT. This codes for CASSGGQKNTEAFF.

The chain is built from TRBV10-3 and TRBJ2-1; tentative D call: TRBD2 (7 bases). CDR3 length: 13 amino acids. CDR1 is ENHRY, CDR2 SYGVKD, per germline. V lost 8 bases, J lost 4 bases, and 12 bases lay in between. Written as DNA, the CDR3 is TGTGCCATCGCGGCGGGGGCATACAATGAGCAGTTCTTC. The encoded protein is CAIAAGAYNEQFF.

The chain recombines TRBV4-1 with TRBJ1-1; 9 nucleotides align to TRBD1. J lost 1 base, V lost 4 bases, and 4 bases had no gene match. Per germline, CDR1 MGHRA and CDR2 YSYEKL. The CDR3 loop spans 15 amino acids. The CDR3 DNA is TGCGCCAGCAGCCCGGGACAGGGAGCGAACACTGAAGCTTTCTTT. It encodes CASSPGQGANTEAFF.

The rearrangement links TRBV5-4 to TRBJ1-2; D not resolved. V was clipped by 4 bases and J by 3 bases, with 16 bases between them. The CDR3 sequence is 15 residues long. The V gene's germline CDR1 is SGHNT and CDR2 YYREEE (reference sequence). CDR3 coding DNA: TGTGCCAGCAGCACAGACATGCCTTCATACTATGGCTACACCTTC. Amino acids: CASSTDMPSYYGYTF.

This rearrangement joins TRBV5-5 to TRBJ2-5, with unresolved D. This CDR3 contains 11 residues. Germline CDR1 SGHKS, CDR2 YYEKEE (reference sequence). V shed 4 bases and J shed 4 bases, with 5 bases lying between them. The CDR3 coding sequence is TGTGCCAGCAGCGGTCTAGAGACCCAGTACTTC. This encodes CASSGLETQYF.

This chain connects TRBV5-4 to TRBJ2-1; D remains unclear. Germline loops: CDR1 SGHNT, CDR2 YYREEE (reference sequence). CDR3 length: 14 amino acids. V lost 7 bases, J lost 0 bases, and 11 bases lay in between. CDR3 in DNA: TGTGCCAGCGGGCGGAAGACCTCCTACAATGAGCAGTTCTTC. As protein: CASGRKTSYNEQFF.

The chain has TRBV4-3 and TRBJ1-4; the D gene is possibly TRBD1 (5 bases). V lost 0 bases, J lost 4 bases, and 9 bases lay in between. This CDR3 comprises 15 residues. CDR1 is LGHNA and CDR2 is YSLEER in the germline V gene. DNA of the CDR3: TGCGCCAGCAGCCAAGACTCAGGGTTTAATGAAAAACTGTTTTTT. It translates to CASSQDSGFNEKLFF.

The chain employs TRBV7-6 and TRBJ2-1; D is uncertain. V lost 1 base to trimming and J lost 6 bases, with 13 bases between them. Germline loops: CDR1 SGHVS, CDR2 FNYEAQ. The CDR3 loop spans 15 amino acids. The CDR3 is CASSLVGGPGNEQFF. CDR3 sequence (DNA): TGTGCCAGCAGCTTAGTGGGTGGGCCGGGCAATGAGCAGTTCTTC.

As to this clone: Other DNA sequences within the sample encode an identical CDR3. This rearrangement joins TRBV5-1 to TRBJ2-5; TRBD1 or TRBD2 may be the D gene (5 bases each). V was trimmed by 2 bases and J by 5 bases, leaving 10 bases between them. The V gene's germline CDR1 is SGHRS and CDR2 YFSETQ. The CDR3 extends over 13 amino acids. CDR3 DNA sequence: TGCGCCAGCAGCTTCGGGACCGGCGAGACCCAGTACTTC. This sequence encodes CASSFGTGETQYF.

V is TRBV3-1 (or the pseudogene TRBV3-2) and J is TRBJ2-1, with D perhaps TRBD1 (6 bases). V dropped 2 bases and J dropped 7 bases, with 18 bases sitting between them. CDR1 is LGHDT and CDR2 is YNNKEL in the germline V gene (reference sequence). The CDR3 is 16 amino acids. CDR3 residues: CASSQRGMRAWNEQFF. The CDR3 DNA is TGTGCCAGCAGCCAAAGGGGGATGAGGGCTTGGAATGAGCAGTTCTTC.

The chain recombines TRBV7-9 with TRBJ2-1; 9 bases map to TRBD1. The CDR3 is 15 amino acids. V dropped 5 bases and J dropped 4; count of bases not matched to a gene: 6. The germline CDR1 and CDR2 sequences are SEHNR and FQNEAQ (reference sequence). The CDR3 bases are TGTGCCAGCAGCCCCCGGGACAGGGAATACAATGAGCAGTTCTTC. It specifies CASSPRDREYNEQFF.

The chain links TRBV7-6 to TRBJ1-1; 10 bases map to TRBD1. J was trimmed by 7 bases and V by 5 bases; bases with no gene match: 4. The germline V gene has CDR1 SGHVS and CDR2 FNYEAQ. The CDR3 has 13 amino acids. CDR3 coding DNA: TGTGCCAGCAGCCTCCGGGACAGGGGTGAAGCTTTCTTT. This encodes CASSLRDRGEAFF.

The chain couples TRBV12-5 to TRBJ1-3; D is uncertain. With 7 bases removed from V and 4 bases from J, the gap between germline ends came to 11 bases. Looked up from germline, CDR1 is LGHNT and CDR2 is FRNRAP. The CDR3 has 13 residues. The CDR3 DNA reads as TGTGCTAGTGCCACGACGGAAGGAAACACCATATATTTT. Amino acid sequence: CASATTEGNTIYF.

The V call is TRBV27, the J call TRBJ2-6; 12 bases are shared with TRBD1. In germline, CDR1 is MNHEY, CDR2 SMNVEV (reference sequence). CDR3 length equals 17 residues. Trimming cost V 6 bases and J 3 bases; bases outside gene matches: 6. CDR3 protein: CASSDRDRGLGANVLTF. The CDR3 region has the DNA TGTGCCAGCAGCGACCGGGACAGGGGGCTTGGGGCCAACGTCCTGACTTTC.

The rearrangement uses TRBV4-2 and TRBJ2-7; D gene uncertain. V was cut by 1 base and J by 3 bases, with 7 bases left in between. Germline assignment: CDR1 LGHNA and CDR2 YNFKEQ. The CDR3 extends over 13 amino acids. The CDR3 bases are TGTGCCAGCAGCCAAGGGCCGGGCTACGAGCAGTACTTC. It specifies CASSQGPGYEQYF.

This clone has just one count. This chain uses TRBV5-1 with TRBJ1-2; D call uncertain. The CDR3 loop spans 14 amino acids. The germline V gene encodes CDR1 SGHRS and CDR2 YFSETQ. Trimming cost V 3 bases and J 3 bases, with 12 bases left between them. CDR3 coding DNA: TGCGCCAGCAGCTACACTCTAAGAGACTATGGCTACACCTTC. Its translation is CASSYTLRDYGYTF. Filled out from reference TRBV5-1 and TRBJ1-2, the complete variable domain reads KAGVTQTPRYLIKTRGQQVTLSCSPISGHRSVSWYQQTPGQGLQFLFEYFSETQRNKGNFPGRFSGRQFSNSRSEMNVSTLELGDSALYLCASSYTLRDYGYTFGSGTRLTVV.

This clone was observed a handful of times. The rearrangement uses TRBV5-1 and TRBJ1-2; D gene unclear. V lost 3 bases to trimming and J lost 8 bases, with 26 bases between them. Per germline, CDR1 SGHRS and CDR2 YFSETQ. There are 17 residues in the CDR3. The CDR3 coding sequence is TGCGCCAGCAGCTCGGGTTTTGTTCTTGAGGGCGCGGCGGGCTACACCTTC. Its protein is CASSSGFVLEGAAGYTF.

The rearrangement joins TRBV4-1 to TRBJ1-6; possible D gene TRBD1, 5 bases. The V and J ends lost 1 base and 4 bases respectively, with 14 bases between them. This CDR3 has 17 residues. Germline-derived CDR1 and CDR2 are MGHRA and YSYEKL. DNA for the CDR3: TGCGCCAGCAGCCAAGGAAACAGGAGACCATATAATTCACCCCTCCACTTT. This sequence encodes CASSQGNRRPYNSPLHF.